The 21 T cell receptor beta chains below all came from one sample that was sequenced in a study of T cell repertoires in cytomegalovirus infection. TCRdb re-called the reads through MiXCR, storing one row per CDR3 protein. This table has about 920,000 distinct CDR3 sequences, 30% to 40% appearing once. Antigens for these TCRs are unknown. Sequenced here: cultured CD8+ T cells from PBMCs, sampled from culture after CMV antigen stimulation. The source is a human donor in good health (CMV status not recorded). Some clones in this sample may be carry-over from other donors' samples.

This clonotype was detected a few times. The chain employs TRBV5-8 and TRBJ1-2; 9 nucleotides align to TRBD1. The CDR3 runs to 18 residues. Germline V CDR1 and CDR2: SGHTS, YDEGEE. Losses at the gene ends were 2 bases for V and 6 bases for J; bases not matched to a gene: 17. This CDR3 reads CASSLEQGATRPSDGYTF. CDR3 sequence (DNA): TGTGCCAGCAGCTTAGAACAGGGGGCGACGCGGCCTAGCGATGGCTACACCTTC. The full variable domain, rest sourced from reference TRBV5-8 and TRBJ1-2, is EAGVTQSPTHLIKTRGQQATLRCSPISGHTSVYWYQQALGLGLQFLLWYDEGEERNRGNFPPRFSGRQFPNYSSELNVNALELEDSALYLCASSLEQGATRPSDGYTFGSGTRLTVV.

This clonotype has only a few counts. CDR3 in DNA: TGCGCCAGCAGCCAAATTCAGGGTAGCGGGGGCCGGGGAGAGACCCAGTACTTC. This translates into CASSQIQGSGGRGETQYF. This chain connects TRBV4-1 to TRBJ2-5; 9 bases are shared with TRBD2. The length of the CDR3 is 18 residues. Germline trimming cut 2 bases from V and 4 bases from J; bases unmatched to any gene: 14. Per germline, CDR1 MGHRA and CDR2 YSYEKL.

The V call is TRBV7-6, the J call TRBJ2-5; 12 bases are a match to TRBD2. The CDR3 sequence is 15 residues long. Germline V lookup: CDR1 SGHVS, CDR2 FNYEAQ. Trimming cost V 7 bases and J 1 base; bases outside gene matches: 4. CDR3 DNA: TGTGCCAGCACCGTGACTAGCGGGGGCCAAGAGACCCAGTACTTC. This encodes CASTVTSGGQETQYF.

This chain's CDR3 is CASSHRVWGGTDTQYF. The CDR3 DNA follows: TGTGCCAGCAGTCACCGGGTCTGGGGAGGCACAGATACGCAGTATTTT. The rearrangement joins TRBV6-5 to TRBJ2-3; tentative D call: TRBD2 (5 bases). Germline CDR1 reads MNHEY; CDR2 reads SVGAGI. V was pared by 5 bases and J by 1 base, with 16 bases between. CDR3 length: 16 amino acids.

This clonotype has a single count. J is TRBJ2-1 and V is TRBV10-3, with D unclear. From germline, CDR1 is ENHRY and CDR2 SYGVKD. The CDR3 totals 16 residues. V lost 3 bases and J 4 bases, leaving 16 bases between the germline ends. CDR3 residues: CAISDRHLGLYNEQFF. The CDR3 nucleotides read TGTGCCATCAGTGACCGTCATCTCGGGTTATACAATGAGCAGTTCTTC.

The rearrangement links TRBV5-1 to TRBJ2-7, with D tentatively TRBD1 or TRBD2 (6 bases each). CDR3 length equals 16 residues. Trimming cost V 7 bases and J 2 bases, with 22 bases left between them. The germline V gene has CDR1 SGHRS and CDR2 YFSETQ. This CDR3 reads CASHVGGPQSPYEQYF. Written as DNA, the CDR3 is TGCGCCAGCCACGTTGGGGGGCCCCAGTCCCCCTACGAGCAGTACTTC.

The V gene is TRBV6-2 or TRBV6-3, the J gene TRBJ2-6, with D possibly matching TRBD1 (5 bases). Trimming cost V 2 bases and J 2 bases, with 10 bases left between them. Germline-derived CDR1 and CDR2 are MNHEY and SVGEGT. This CDR3 is 16 amino acids long. This CDR3 reads CASSYAGPTGANVLTF. As DNA, the CDR3 is TGTGCCAGCAGTTACGCAGGGCCCACTGGGGCCAACGTCCTGACTTTC.

This clonotype was detected a few times. J is TRBJ2-7 and V is TRBV7-6, with a weak D call TRBD2 (7 bases). The CDR3 sequence is 16 residues long. Trimming removed 1 base from V and 2 bases from J, with 15 bases in between. Germline V gene lookup returns CDR1 SGHVS and CDR2 FNYEAQ. CDR3 sequence reads: CASSLEGGGEAYEQYF. CDR3 DNA sequence: TGTGCCAGCAGCTTAGAGGGGGGAGGGGAGGCCTACGAGCAGTACTTC.

V is TRBV7-2 and J is TRBJ2-4; 15 positions match TRBD2. CDR3 length: 18 amino acids. The V segment lost 4 bases and the J segment 7 bases; nucleotides outside the gene matches: 11. CDR1 SGHTA and CDR2 FQGNSA come from the germline V gene. CDR3 in DNA: TGTGCCAGCAGCTCTAGCGGACTAGCGGGGGGGCCCTGGAACATTCAGTACTTC. Translated: CASSSSGLAGGPWNIQYF.

The chain combines TRBV6-1 with TRBJ1-4; D gene uncertain. The CDR3 consists of 17 residues. Trimming left V 2 bases short and J 6 bases short, with 19 bases between. Germline CDR1 MNHNS, CDR2 SASEGT. The CDR3 sequence: CASSEPTRYQADEKLFF. The CDR3 DNA sequence: TGTGCCAGCAGTGAACCTACTCGGTATCAAGCGGATGAAAAACTGTTTTTT.

The V call is TRBV27, the J call TRBJ2-7; D might be TRBD1 or TRBD2, each matching 6 bases. Trimming removed 4 bases from V and 2 bases from J, with 12 bases in between. Germline V CDR1 and CDR2: MNHEY, SMNVEV (reference sequence). The CDR3 has 14 amino acids. The CDR3, as DNA: TGTGCCAGCAGTTCCGGGGGCGCCCCCTACGAGCAGTACGTC. The encoded protein is CASSSGGAPYEQYV.

In its sample, this clonotype was seen many times. J is TRBJ2-3 and V is TRBV7-2, with unresolved D. The germline V gene encodes CDR1 SGHTA and CDR2 FQGNSA. This CDR3 region has 15 residues. V dropped 1 base and J dropped 2 bases, with 10 bases sitting between them. CDR3 DNA sequence: TGTGCCAGCAGCTTAGTTAGTGGACCCACAGATACGCAGTATTTT. As protein: CASSLVSGPTDTQYF.

At least ten counts were recorded for this clonotype. The V and J genes are TRBV6-1 and TRBJ1-1; 8 bases line up with TRBD1. The germline CDR1 and CDR2 sequences are MNHNS and SASEGT. Germline trimming cut 6 bases from V and 5 bases from J; bases unmatched to any gene: 5. The CDR3 sequence is 13 residues long. CDR3 amino acids: CASSDDRGTEAFF. CDR3 bases: TGTGCCAGCAGCGACGACAGGGGAACTGAAGCTTTCTTT.

J is TRBJ2-3 and V is TRBV6-1, with D perhaps matching TRBD1 (6 bases). V shed 4 bases and J shed 0 bases, with 11 bases lying between them. Germline V gives CDR1 MNHNS, CDR2 SASEGT. The CDR3 has 15 amino acids. CDR3 bases: TGTGCCAGCAGTGCCCGGGACACAAGCACAGATACGCAGTATTTT. This gives the protein CASSARDTSTDTQYF.

In its sample, this clonotype was seen a few times. The chain combines TRBV2 with TRBJ2-3, with 12 bases lining up with TRBD2. J was trimmed by 9 bases and V by 3 bases; bases with no gene match: 7. The CDR3 is made up of 15 amino acids. Germline CDR1 SNHLY, CDR2 FYNNEI. CDR3 nucleotides: TGTGCCAGCAGTGACCTAGCGGGGGGGCGGACAACGCAGTATTTT. This translates into CASSDLAGGRTTQYF.

The chain recombines TRBV2 with TRBJ1-2, with 7 bases identical to TRBD1. Germline V CDR1 and CDR2: SNHLY, FYNNEI. This CDR3 has 13 residues. J was trimmed by 4 bases and V by 2 bases; bases with no gene match: 1. The CDR3 loop is CASSERTGYGYTF. The DNA for the CDR3 is TGTGCCAGCAGTGAACGGACAGGCTATGGCTACACCTTC.

On this clonotype itself: One junction end disagrees with the germline gene, perhaps due to a read error. The rearrangement uses TRBV7-6 and TRBJ1-2; no reliable D call. Germline V gives CDR1 SGHVS, CDR2 FNYEAQ. CDR3 length: 14 amino acids. The CDR3 loop reads CVSSLESGNYGYTF. The DNA of the CDR3 is TGTGTCAGCAGCTTAGAATCGGGGAACTATGGCTACACCTTC. The complete variable domain, with remaining parts taken from reference TRBV7-6 and TRBJ1-2, reads GAGVSQSPRYKVTKRGQDVALRCDPISGHVSLYWYRQALGQGPEFLTYFNYEAQQDKSGLPNDRFSAERPEGSISTLTIQRTEQRDSAMYRCVSSLESGNYGYTFGSGTRLTVV.

In its sample, this clonotype was seen many times. The chain combines TRBV7-8 with TRBJ2-1; 8 bases fit TRBD2. CDR1 is SGHVS and CDR2 is FQNEAQ in the germline V gene. Trimming took 7 bases from V and 1 from J; bases not matched to a gene: 9. The CDR3 loop spans 16 amino acids. This chain's CDR3 is CASKYGGASSYNEQFF. The CDR3 nucleotides read TGTGCCAGCAAGTACGGGGGGGCGTCTTCCTACAATGAGCAGTTCTTC.

This clonotype came up many times. The chain couples TRBV6-2 or TRBV6-3 to TRBJ2-3; the D gene could be TRBD1 or TRBD2 (5 bases each). Trimming cost V 2 bases and J 0 bases, with 18 bases left between them. This CDR3 contains 18 residues. Germline V gene lookup returns CDR1 MNHEY and CDR2 SVGEGT. CDR3 loop: CASSYQGPTKTSTDTQYF. CDR3 coding DNA: TGTGCCAGCAGTTACCAGGGACCTACGAAAACTAGCACAGATACGCAGTATTTT.

This clonotype occurred once. The chain carries TRBV3-1 and TRBJ2-3, with 7 bases fitting TRBD2. V gave up 0 bases and J gave up 3 bases; unmatched junction bases: 15. Germline V gene data show CDR1 as LGHDT and CDR2 as YNNKEL (reference sequence). The CDR3 covers 19 residues. Here the CDR3 DNA reads TGTGCCAGCAGCCAAGAGGGGGGGAGGGAGAGAGGTGAGACAGATACGCAGTATTTT. Translating it yields CASSQEGGRERGETDTQYF.

Details on this clonotype: At one end the junction does not follow the germline gene, possibly because of a read error. The CDR3 DNA reads as TGTACCAGCAGTTTAGGGCTGAGCGGGGGGGCGCAGTTCTTC. Translated, it gives CTSSLGLSGGAQFF. The gene calls are TRBV12-3 or TRBV12-4 and TRBJ2-1; 10 bases map to TRBD2. This CDR3 comprises 14 residues.